This TCR beta chain emerged from a study of blood T cell repertoires in COVID-19. About the research overall: Acute and convalescent COVID-19 specimens originated in the United States, Italy and Spain. From T cells, B-cell-depleted T cells, or PBMCs came the material, which was cDNA or gDNA.

Authors' methods: Counts of nucleated cells, estimated from reference gene primer amplification, were obtained. Clones were sequenced by immunoSEQ multiplex PCR, and TCRdb holds only the in-frame ones, with some missing. V and J calls and clone size are copied from that table; D and trimming were computed from the DNA. The sample has approximately 140,000 clones; 84% are singletons. CDR3 length: 13 amino acids. The V and J ends lost 2 bases and 6 bases respectively, with 8 bases between them. Germline V lookup: CDR1 MNHEY, CDR2 SVGEGT. Sample: peripheral blood. V gene TRBV6-2 or TRBV6-3 combines with J gene TRBJ2-4, with D possibly matching TRBD2 (6 bases). This sequence was found in a human donor in a cohort sampled during active COVID-19. CDR3 in DNA: TGTGCCAGCAGTTACGTGGGGGGAAACATTCAGTACTTC. Translated: CASSYVGGNIQYF.